Following are 8 T cell receptor beta chains from one sample sequenced in a study of HIV-infected patients and healthy controls. TCRdb processed the 5' RACE reads anew with MiXCR; each CDR3 protein has one entry. The sample lists about 70,000 distinct CDR3 sequences; roughly 16% were seen once. The sequencing sample was made of CD4+ T cells from blood. These receptors came from a human donor in good health.

This clonotype was recorded many times. V gene TRBV7-2 combines with J gene TRBJ1-1, with D unresolved. Trimming took 2 bases from V and 5 from J, leaving 12 bases between them. The CDR3 covers 14 residues. Germline CDR1 and CDR2: SGHTA and FQGNSA. This CDR3 reads CASSLSHGLTEAFF. The CDR3 DNA reads as TGTGCCAGCAGCTTATCCCATGGGTTAACTGAAGCTTTCTTT.

The V gene is TRBV12-3 or TRBV12-4, the J gene TRBJ1-1; possible D gene TRBD1, 5 bases. The CDR3 is 14 amino acids. The ends were cut back, 6 bases at V and 7 bases at J, with 18 bases in the middle. CDR3 amino acids: CASSPVDNLNEAFF. DNA of the CDR3: TGTGCCAGCAGCCCCGTGGACAACCTGAATGAAGCTTTCTTT.

This clonotype was recorded at least ten times. The chain employs TRBV19 and TRBJ2-3, with TRBD2 identical over 12 bases. Losses at the gene ends were 7 bases for V and 2 bases for J; bases not matched to a gene: 7. Germline V gene data show CDR1 as LNHDA and CDR2 as SQIVND (reference sequence). The CDR3 is 16 amino acids. The CDR3 coding sequence is TGTGCCAGTACCCGAACTAGCGGGGGGCCCACAGATACGCAGTATTTT. It is translated as CASTRTSGGPTDTQYF.

The V and J genes are TRBV9 and TRBJ1-6; no clear D. Trimming cost V 0 bases and J 9 bases, with 10 bases left between them. The CDR3 has 14 residues. Per germline, CDR1 SGDLS and CDR2 YYNGEE. In nucleotides, the CDR3 is TGTGCCAGCAGCGTAGGTGTGGCGGCTTCACCCCTCCACTTT. This encodes CASSVGVAASPLHF.

The chain couples TRBV7-2 to TRBJ1-4, with D perhaps TRBD1 (5 bases). Germline-derived CDR1 and CDR2 are SGHTA and FQGNSA. Trimming shortened V by 2 bases and J by 8 bases, and 9 bases separated the two germline ends. The CDR3 contains 13 residues. The chain's CDR3 is CASSLYQGEKLFF. CDR3 sequence (DNA): TGTGCCAGCAGCTTATATCAGGGAGAAAAACTGTTTTTT.

This clonotype turned up a few times. The chain employs TRBV7-2 and TRBJ2-3; no clear D. Germline V lookup: CDR1 SGHTA, CDR2 FQGNSA. This CDR3 region has 13 residues. The germline V and J ends were trimmed by 3 bases and 5 bases, with 9 bases remaining between them. CDR3 sequence (DNA): TGTGCCAGCAGCTTCCGACGATTAGATACGCAGTATTTT. It encodes CASSFRRLDTQYF. Filled out from reference TRBV7-2 and TRBJ2-3, the complete variable domain reads GAGVSQSPSNKVTEKGKDVELRCDPISGHTALYWYRQSLGQGLEFLIYFQGNSAPDKSGLPSDRFSAERTGGSVSTLTIQRTQQEDSAVYLCASSFRRLDTQYFGPGTRLTVL.

Points on this clonotype: At one end, the junction sequence differs from germline, possibly due to a read error. This chain's CDR3 is CASSYQSRRTPSTDTRYF. The CDR3 DNA sequence: TGTGCCAGCAGCTACCAATCGCGCCGCACTCCCAGCACAGATACGCGGTATTTT. J is TRBJ2-3 and V is TRBV7-2, with unresolved D. CDR1 and CDR2 from the germline V gene are SGHTA and FQGNSA. CDR3 size: 18 residues. The whole variable domain, remainder taken from reference TRBV7-2 and TRBJ2-3, is GAGVSQSPSNKVTEKGKDVELRCDPISGHTALYWYRQSLGQGLEFLIYFQGNSAPDKSGLPSDRFSAERTGGSVSTLTIQRTQQEDSAVYLCASSYQSRRTPSTDTRYFGPGTRLTVL.

The chain joins TRBV18 to TRBJ1-4; no clear D gene. Looked up from germline, CDR1 is KGHSH and CDR2 is LQKENI. V dropped 1 base and J dropped 7 bases, with 7 bases sitting between them. The CDR3 has 13 residues. In DNA, the CDR3 is TGTGCCAGCTCACCACGGGAGAGTGAAAAACTGTTTTTT. Amino acid sequence: CASSPRESEKLFF.